This is a list of T cell receptor beta chains from one sample in a study of post-analysis software for immune sequencing data. Using its own MiXCR run on the PCR reads, TCRdb lists one record per CDR3 protein. The table includes 800,000 to 950,000 distinct CDR3 sequences, about 53% detected once. The sequencing input was blood. The source is a girl aged 10 to 17 with multiple sclerosis. Both conserved end residues are part of each CDR3. The D gene is left open where the match is weak. Clone size is stated in some rows and not others, as once, few, many or a class when expanded.

d_gene: TRBD2
j_gene: TRBJ2-1
abundance: .
v_gene: TRBV10-3
CDR3aa: CAISLAGGLRYNEQFF
CDR3nt: TGTGCCATCAGTCTAGCGGGGGGCCTGAGGTACAATGAGCAGTTCTTC

d_gene: .
j_gene: TRBJ2-3
abundance: few
v_gene: TRBV5-1
CDR3aa: CASSSRRTRGTDTQYF
CDR3nt: TGCGCCAGCAGCTCCCGACGGACGCGGGGTACAGATACGCAGTATTTT

d_gene: TRBD2
j_gene: TRBJ2-1
abundance: .
v_gene: TRBV5-1
CDR3aa: CASSLLGAGGLNEQFF
CDR3nt: TGCGCCAGCAGCTTGTTAGGAGCGGGAGGCCTCAATGAGCAGTTCTTC

d_gene: .
j_gene: TRBJ2-3
abundance: .
v_gene: TRBV18
CDR3aa: CASSPGGGLTDTQYF
CDR3nt: TGTGCCAGCTCACCAGGAGGTGGGCTCACAGATACGCAGTATTTT

d_gene: .
j_gene: TRBJ1-5
abundance: few
v_gene: TRBV20-1
CDR3aa: CSSGRASQPQHF
CDR3nt: TGCAGTTCTGGCAGGGCAAGTCAGCCCCAGCATTTT

d_gene: .
j_gene: TRBJ2-5
abundance: few
v_gene: TRBV20-1
CDR3aa: CSAPGNAQETQYF
CDR3nt: TGCAGTGCTCCCGGGAACGCCCAAGAGACCCAGTACTTC

d_gene: TRBD1
j_gene: TRBJ1-1
abundance: .
v_gene: TRBV5-1
CDR3aa: CASSMGTENTEAFF
CDR3nt: TGCGCCAGCAGCATGGGGACAGAGAACACTGAAGCTTTCTTT

d_gene: .
j_gene: TRBJ2-7
abundance: .
v_gene: TRBV5-1
CDR3aa: CASSLAGRSSLNYNEQYF
CDR3nt: TGCGCCAGCAGCTTGGCCGGTCGAAGTTCCCTCAACTACAACGAGCAGTACTTC

d_gene: .
j_gene: TRBJ2-4
abundance: few
v_gene: TRBV30
CDR3aa: CAWSVLGGIQYF
CDR3nt: TGTGCCTGGAGTGTACTGGGGGGCATTCAGTACTTC

d_gene: .
j_gene: TRBJ2-3
abundance: .
v_gene: TRBV18
CDR3aa: CASSPANTDTQYF
CDR3nt: TGTGCCAGCTCACCGGCGAACACAGATACGCAGTATTTT

d_gene: TRBD2
j_gene: TRBJ2-3
abundance: few
v_gene: TRBV5-4
CDR3aa: CASSWRTSGKDTQYF
CDR3nt: TGTGCCAGCAGCTGGCGGACTAGTGGGAAAGATACGCAGTATTTT

d_gene: TRBD2
j_gene: TRBJ2-5
abundance: .
v_gene: TRBV5-1
CDR3aa: CASSWGGTSVGVQETQYF
CDR3nt: TGCGCCAGCAGCTGGGGAGGGACTAGCGTCGGAGTCCAAGAGACCCAGTACTTC

d_gene: .
j_gene: TRBJ2-7
abundance: .
v_gene: TRBV6-2/TRBV6-3
CDR3aa: CASSYGVTSFGYEQYF
CDR3nt: TGTGCCAGCAGTTACGGGGTAACTAGCTTCGGCTACGAGCAGTACTTC

d_gene: .
j_gene: TRBJ1-2
abundance: once
v_gene: TRBV7-9
CDR3aa: CASSFTTAGDGYTF
CDR3nt: TGTGCCAGCAGCTTTACGACGGCAGGAGATGGCTACACCTTC

d_gene: .
j_gene: TRBJ2-5
abundance: few
v_gene: TRBV29-1
CDR3aa: CSSTRGMPQETQYF
CDR3nt: TGCAGCTCCACCAGGGGCATGCCTCAAGAGACCCAGTACTTC

d_gene: .
j_gene: TRBJ2-3
abundance: .
v_gene: TRBV29-1
CDR3aa: CSVERRLGVTQYF
CDR3nt: TGCAGCGTTGAGCGCCGATTGGGTGTTACGCAGTATTTT

d_gene: TRBD1
j_gene: TRBJ2-3
abundance: .
v_gene: TRBV11-1
CDR3aa: CASSLLRDRTTDTQYF
CDR3nt: TGTGCCAGCAGCCTGCTAAGGGACAGGACCACAGATACGCAGTATTTT

d_gene: TRBD1
j_gene: TRBJ2-7
abundance: .
v_gene: TRBV6-6
CDR3aa: CASSYIPGQRLYEQYF
CDR3nt: TGTGCCAGCAGTTACATTCCGGGACAGAGGCTTTACGAGCAGTACTTC

d_gene: TRBD2
j_gene: TRBJ2-3
abundance: .
v_gene: TRBV7-3
CDR3aa: CASSLSGGLTDTQYF
CDR3nt: TGTGCCAGCAGCCTTAGCGGGGGGCTCACAGATACGCAGTATTTT

d_gene: .
j_gene: TRBJ1-2
abundance: few
v_gene: TRBV7-2
CDR3aa: CASSLEAAAVNYGYTF
CDR3nt: TGTGCCAGCAGCTTAGAGGCAGCCGCTGTCAACTATGGCTACACCTTC

d_gene: .
j_gene: TRBJ2-7
abundance: .
v_gene: TRBV6-6
CDR3aa: CASRGPTGFSYEQYF
CDR3nt: TGTGCCAGCAGGGGACCGACAGGATTCTCCTACGAGCAGTACTTC

d_gene: TRBD1
j_gene: TRBJ2-1
abundance: few
v_gene: TRBV5-1
CDR3aa: CASSLGQRRTGQGTGANNEQFF
CDR3nt: TGCGCCAGCAGCTTGGGTCAAAGACGAACGGGACAGGGGACAGGGGCGAACAATGAGCAGTTCTTC

d_gene: .
j_gene: TRBJ1-1
abundance: .
v_gene: TRBV25-1
CDR3aa: CASSEWAEAFF
CDR3nt: TGTGCCAGCAGTGAATGGGCTGAAGCTTTCTTT

d_gene: .
j_gene: TRBJ1-2
abundance: few
v_gene: TRBV20-1
CDR3aa: CSARVVSYGYTF
CDR3nt: TGCAGTGCTAGAGTGGTTAGCTATGGCTACACCTTC

d_gene: .
j_gene: TRBJ2-7
abundance: .
v_gene: TRBV7-9
CDR3aa: CASSPEDGQGPTYEQYF
CDR3nt: TGTGCCAGCAGCCCAGAAGATGGGCAGGGGCCTACCTACGAGCAGTACTTC

d_gene: TRBD2
j_gene: TRBJ2-5
abundance: few
v_gene: TRBV12-3/TRBV12-4
CDR3aa: CASSLEREGLETQYF
CDR3nt: TGTGCCAGCAGTCTAGAGCGGGAGGGCTTGGAGACCCAGTACTTC

d_gene: .
j_gene: TRBJ1-2
abundance: .
v_gene: TRBV7-9
CDR3aa: CASTTERAEYGYTF
CDR3nt: TGTGCCAGCACCACCGAGCGGGCAGAGTATGGCTACACCTTC

d_gene: TRBD1
j_gene: TRBJ1-5
abundance: .
v_gene: TRBV20-1
CDR3aa: CSTGQADQPQHF
CDR3nt: TGCAGTACCGGACAGGCTGATCAGCCCCAGCATTTT

d_gene: .
j_gene: TRBJ2-7
abundance: .
v_gene: TRBV5-1
CDR3aa: CASSLLLSGQSYEQYF
CDR3nt: TGCGCCAGCAGCCTGTTGCTGTCGGGACAAAGCTACGAGCAGTACTTC

d_gene: .
j_gene: TRBJ2-7
abundance: .
v_gene: TRBV7-2
CDR3aa: CASSLGGGARPKNIRYF
CDR3nt: TGTGCCAGCAGCTTAGGGGGCGGGGCTCGTCCCAAAAACATTCGGTACTTC

d_gene: .
j_gene: TRBJ2-1
abundance: once
v_gene: TRBV27
CDR3aa: CASSLSRVRSLYNEQFF
CDR3nt: TGTGCCAGCAGTTTATCGCGCGTCAGGAGTCTATACAATGAGCAGTTCTTC

d_gene: .
j_gene: TRBJ2-7
abundance: few
v_gene: TRBV10-2
CDR3aa: CASRVEEREQYF
CDR3nt: TGCGCCAGTCGCGTCGAGGAGCGCGAGCAGTACTTC

d_gene: .
j_gene: TRBJ2-7
abundance: .
v_gene: TRBV4-1
CDR3aa: CASSLGLDLEQYF
CDR3nt: TGCGCCAGCAGCCTTGGGCTCGATCTCGAGCAGTACTTC

d_gene: .
j_gene: TRBJ1-2
abundance: .
v_gene: TRBV5-1
CDR3aa: CASSLDRTSYGYTF
CDR3nt: TGCGCCAGCAGCTTGGATCGGACGTCTTACGGCTACACCTTC

d_gene: TRBD2
j_gene: TRBJ2-1
abundance: .
v_gene: TRBV7-9
CDR3aa: CASSFAGGRDNEQFF
CDR3nt: TGTGCCAGCAGCTTTGCGGGGGGCCGCGACAATGAGCAGTTCTTC

d_gene: TRBD2
j_gene: TRBJ2-7
abundance: .
v_gene: TRBV5-1
CDR3aa: CASSSVAGSTYEQYF
CDR3nt: TGCGCCAGCAGCTCGGTAGCGGGGTCGACCTACGAGCAGTACTTC

d_gene: TRBD1
j_gene: TRBJ2-7
abundance: .
v_gene: TRBV20-1
CDR3aa: CSARDFGQGAYEQYF
CDR3nt: TGCAGTGCTAGAGATTTTGGACAGGGGGCCTACGAGCAGTACTTC

d_gene: TRBD1
j_gene: TRBJ1-2
abundance: once
v_gene: TRBV6-6
CDR3aa: CASSTGQGRVYGYTF
CDR3nt: TGTGCCAGCAGTACCGGACAGGGGCGGGTCTACGGCTACACCTTC

d_gene: .
j_gene: TRBJ1-2
abundance: few
v_gene: TRBV29-1
CDR3aa: CSVEGGPGYTF
CDR3nt: TGCAGCGTTGAAGGAGGGCCTGGCTACACCTTC

d_gene: TRBD2
j_gene: TRBJ2-5
abundance: once
v_gene: TRBV5-4
CDR3aa: CASSFGLAGQETQYF
CDR3nt: TGTGCCAGCAGCTTCGGACTAGCGGGCCAAGAGACCCAGTACTTC

d_gene: TRBD2
j_gene: TRBJ2-7
abundance: .
v_gene: TRBV7-9
CDR3aa: CASSLWAGGAPEQYF
CDR3nt: TGTGCCAGCAGCTTATGGGCGGGGGGCGCACCCGAGCAGTACTTC

d_gene: TRBD2
j_gene: TRBJ2-3
abundance: many
v_gene: TRBV6-5
CDR3aa: CASSYELAGGPTDTQYF
CDR3nt: TGTGCCAGCAGTTACGAACTAGCGGGAGGCCCCACAGATACGCAGTATTTT

d_gene: .
j_gene: TRBJ1-2
abundance: .
v_gene: TRBV5-1
CDR3aa: CASSLAGTAQIYGHTF
CDR3nt: TGCGCCAGCAGCTTGGCCGGGACCGCGCAAATCTATGGCCACACCTTC

d_gene: .
j_gene: TRBJ2-3
abundance: .
v_gene: TRBV9
CDR3aa: CASSVAAGATDTQYF
CDR3nt: TGTGCCAGCAGCGTAGCTGCGGGGGCGACAGATACGCAGTATTTT

d_gene: TRBD1
j_gene: TRBJ2-7
abundance: .
v_gene: TRBV29-1
CDR3aa: CSVDPATGTGDEQYF
CDR3nt: TGCAGCGTTGATCCCGCCACCGGGACAGGGGACGAGCAGTACTTC

d_gene: .
j_gene: TRBJ1-2
abundance: .
v_gene: TRBV5-1
CDR3aa: CASSLRPGVNYGYTF
CDR3nt: TGCGCCAGCAGCTTGAGGCCTGGTGTTAACTATGGCTACACCTTC

d_gene: TRBD2
j_gene: TRBJ2-3
abundance: .
v_gene: TRBV7-3
CDR3aa: CASSSRPLAGGSTDTQYF
CDR3nt: TGTGCCAGCAGCTCCCGTCCACTAGCGGGGGGGAGCACAGATACGCAGTATTTT

d_gene: .
j_gene: TRBJ2-3
abundance: .
v_gene: TRBV20-1
CDR3aa: CSASSINRGRQVSDAQYF
CDR3nt: TGCAGTGCTAGTAGCATTAATCGGGGGCGCCAAGTCAGTGATGCGCAGTATTTT

d_gene: .
j_gene: TRBJ2-3
abundance: once
v_gene: TRBV9
CDR3aa: CASSDRLRSSTDTQYF
CDR3nt: TGTGCCAGCAGCGACCGACTACGGAGTAGCACAGATACGCAGTATTTT

d_gene: .
j_gene: TRBJ1-4
abundance: .
v_gene: TRBV5-1
CDR3aa: CASSYSTGQNEKLFF
CDR3nt: TGCGCCAGCAGCTACTCGACAGGACAGAATGAAAAACTGTTTTTT

d_gene: TRBD1
j_gene: TRBJ2-6
abundance: .
v_gene: TRBV20-1
CDR3aa: CSARGLWTGRPGANVLTF
CDR3nt: TGCAGTGCTAGAGGGCTCTGGACAGGGAGACCTGGGGCCAACGTCCTGACTTTC

d_gene: .
j_gene: TRBJ1-2
abundance: few
v_gene: TRBV7-2
CDR3aa: CASSLSAAFRGGYTF
CDR3nt: TGTGCCAGCAGCTTGTCGGCGGCCTTCCGGGGGGGCTACACCTTC

d_gene: TRBD2
j_gene: TRBJ2-4
abundance: .
v_gene: TRBV6-1
CDR3aa: CASSEVLGLADKNIQYF
CDR3nt: TGTGCCAGCAGTGAAGTGCTGGGACTAGCGGACAAAAACATTCAGTACTTC

d_gene: .
j_gene: TRBJ1-2
abundance: once
v_gene: TRBV29-1
CDR3aa: CSVDLGGYQGYTF
CDR3nt: TGCAGCGTTGACTTAGGAGGGTACCAGGGCTACACCTTC

d_gene: TRBD2
j_gene: TRBJ2-1
abundance: few
v_gene: TRBV6-2/TRBV6-3
CDR3aa: CASSYLAGGFSSYNEQFF
CDR3nt: TGTGCCAGCAGTTACCTGGCGGGAGGCTTCTCCTCCTACAATGAGCAGTTCTTC

d_gene: .
j_gene: TRBJ2-4
abundance: few
v_gene: TRBV25-1
CDR3aa: CASSEYAKNIQYF
CDR3nt: TGTGCCAGCAGTGAATATGCCAAAAACATTCAGTACTTC

d_gene: .
j_gene: TRBJ2-3
abundance: few
v_gene: TRBV12-3/TRBV12-4
CDR3aa: CASSFRVDTQYF
CDR3nt: TGTGCCAGCAGTTTCCGGGTGGATACGCAGTATTTT

d_gene: .
j_gene: TRBJ2-3
abundance: .
v_gene: TRBV20-1
CDR3aa: CSARMASKEDTQYF
CDR3nt: TGCAGTGCCCGGATGGCTAGCAAGGAGGATACGCAGTATTTT

d_gene: TRBD1
j_gene: TRBJ2-6
abundance: .
v_gene: TRBV14
CDR3aa: CASSPTARQGSGANVLTF
CDR3nt: TGTGCCAGCAGCCCTACCGCCCGACAGGGCTCTGGGGCCAACGTCCTGACTTTC